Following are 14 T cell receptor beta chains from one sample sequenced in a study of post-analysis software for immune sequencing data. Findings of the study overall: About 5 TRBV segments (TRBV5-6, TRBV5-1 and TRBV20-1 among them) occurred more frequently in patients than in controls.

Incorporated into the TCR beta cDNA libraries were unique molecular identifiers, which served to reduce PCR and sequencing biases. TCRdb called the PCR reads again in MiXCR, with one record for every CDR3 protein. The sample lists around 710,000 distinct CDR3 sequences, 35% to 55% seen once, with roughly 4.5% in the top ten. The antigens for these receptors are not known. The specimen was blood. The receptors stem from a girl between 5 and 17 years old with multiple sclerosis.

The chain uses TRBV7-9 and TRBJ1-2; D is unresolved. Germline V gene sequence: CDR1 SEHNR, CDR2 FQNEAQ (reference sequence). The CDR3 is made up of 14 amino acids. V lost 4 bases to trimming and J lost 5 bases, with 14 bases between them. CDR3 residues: CASSYEPTGYGYTF. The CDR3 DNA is TGTGCCAGCAGCTACGAACCAACGGGGTATGGCTACACCTTC.

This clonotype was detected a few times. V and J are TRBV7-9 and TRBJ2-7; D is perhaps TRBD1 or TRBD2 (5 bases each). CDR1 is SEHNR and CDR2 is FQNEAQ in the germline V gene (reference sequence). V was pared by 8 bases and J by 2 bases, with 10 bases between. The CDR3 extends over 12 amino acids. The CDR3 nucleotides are TGTGCCAGCCGGGACGAAACCTACGAGCAGTACTTC. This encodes CASRDETYEQYF.

This CDR3 is CASSIGQGYYEQYF. In DNA, the CDR3 is TGCGCCAGCAGCATCGGACAGGGATACTACGAGCAGTACTTC. The rearrangement links TRBV5-1 to TRBJ2-7; 8 bases align to TRBD1. V lost 4 bases, J lost 3 bases, and 6 bases stayed unmatched. The CDR3 consists of 14 residues. The V gene's germline CDR1 is SGHRS and CDR2 YFSETQ.

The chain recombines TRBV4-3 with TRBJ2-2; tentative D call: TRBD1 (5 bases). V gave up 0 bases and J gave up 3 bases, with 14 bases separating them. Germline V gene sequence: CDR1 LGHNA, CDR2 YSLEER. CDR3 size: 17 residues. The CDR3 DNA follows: TGCGCCAGCAGCCAAGACGGGCCAGGGATCGACACCGGGGAGCTGTTTTTT. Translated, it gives CASSQDGPGIDTGELFF.

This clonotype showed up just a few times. The CDR3 nucleotides are TGCAGCGTTGAAGATTACACTAGCGGACAAGAGACCCAGTACTTC. Protein: CSVEDYTSGQETQYF. The chain employs TRBV29-1 and TRBJ2-5; 8 nucleotides align to TRBD2. The V segment lost 0 bases and the J segment 2 bases; nucleotides outside the gene matches: 5. Germline CDR1 reads SQVTM; CDR2 reads ANQGSEA. There are 15 residues in the CDR3.

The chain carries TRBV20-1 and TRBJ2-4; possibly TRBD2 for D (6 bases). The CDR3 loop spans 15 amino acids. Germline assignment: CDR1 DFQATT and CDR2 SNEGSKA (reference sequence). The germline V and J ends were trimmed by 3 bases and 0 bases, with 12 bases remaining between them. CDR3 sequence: CSARFLATAKNIQYF. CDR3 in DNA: TGCAGTGCTAGGTTCCTAGCGACAGCCAAAAACATTCAGTACTTC.

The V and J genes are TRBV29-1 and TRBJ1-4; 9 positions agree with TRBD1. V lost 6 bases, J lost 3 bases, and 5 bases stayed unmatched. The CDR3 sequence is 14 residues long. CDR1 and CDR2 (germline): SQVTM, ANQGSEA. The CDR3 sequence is CSVPDRGSNEKLFF. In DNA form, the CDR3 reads TGCAGCGTCCCAGACAGGGGGTCTAATGAAAAACTGTTTTTT.

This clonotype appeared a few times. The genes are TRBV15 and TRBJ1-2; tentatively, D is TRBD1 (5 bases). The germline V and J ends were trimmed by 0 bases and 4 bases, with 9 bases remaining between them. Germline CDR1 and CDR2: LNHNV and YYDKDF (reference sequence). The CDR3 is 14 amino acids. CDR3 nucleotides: TGTGCCACCAGCAGAGATCAAAGGGGCTATGGCTACACCTTC. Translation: CATSRDQRGYGYTF. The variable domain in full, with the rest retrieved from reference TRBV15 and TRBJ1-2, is DAMVIQNPRYQVTQFGKPVTLSCSQTLNHNVMYWYQQKSSQAPKLLFHYYDKDFNNEADTPDNFQSRRPNTSFCFLDIRSPGLGDTAMYLCATSRDQRGYGYTFGSGTRLTVV.

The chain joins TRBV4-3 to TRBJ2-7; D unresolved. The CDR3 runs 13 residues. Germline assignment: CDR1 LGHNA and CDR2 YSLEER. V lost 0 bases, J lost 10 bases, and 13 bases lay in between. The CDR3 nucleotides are TGCGCCAGCAGCCAAGACTCAAAAGGAATTCAGTACTTC. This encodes CASSQDSKGIQYF.

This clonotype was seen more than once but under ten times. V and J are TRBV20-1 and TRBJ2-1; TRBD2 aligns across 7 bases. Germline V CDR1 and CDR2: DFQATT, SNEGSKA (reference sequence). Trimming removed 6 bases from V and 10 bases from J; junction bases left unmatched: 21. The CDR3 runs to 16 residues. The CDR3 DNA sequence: TGCAGTGCCACCACACACTCGGGACTACTGGGTATCGAGCAGTTCTTC. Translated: CSATTHSGLLGIEQFF.

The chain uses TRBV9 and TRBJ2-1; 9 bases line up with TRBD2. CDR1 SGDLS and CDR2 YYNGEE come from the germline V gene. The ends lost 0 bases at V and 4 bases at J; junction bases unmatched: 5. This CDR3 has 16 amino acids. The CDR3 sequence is CASSVGLAGMYNEQFF. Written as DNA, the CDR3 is TGTGCCAGCAGCGTAGGGCTAGCGGGGATGTACAATGAGCAGTTCTTC.

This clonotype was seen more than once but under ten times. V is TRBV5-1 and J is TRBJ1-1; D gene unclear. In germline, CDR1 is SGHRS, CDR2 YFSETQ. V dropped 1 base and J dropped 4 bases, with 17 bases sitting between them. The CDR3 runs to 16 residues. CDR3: CASSLNGQLEGTEAFF. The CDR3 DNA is TGCGCCAGCAGCTTGAACGGGCAACTAGAAGGCACTGAAGCTTTCTTT.

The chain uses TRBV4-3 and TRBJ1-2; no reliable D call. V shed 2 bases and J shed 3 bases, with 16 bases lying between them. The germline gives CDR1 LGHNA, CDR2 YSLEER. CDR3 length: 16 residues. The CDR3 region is CASSQRVSGLDYGYTF. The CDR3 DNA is TGCGCCAGCAGCCAAAGGGTGTCCGGACTGGACTATGGCTACACCTTC.

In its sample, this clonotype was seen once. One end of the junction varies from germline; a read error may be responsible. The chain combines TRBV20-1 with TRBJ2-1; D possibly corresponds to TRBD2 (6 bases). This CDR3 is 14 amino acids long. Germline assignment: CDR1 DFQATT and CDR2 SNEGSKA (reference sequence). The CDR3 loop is CSVRGLANYNEQFF. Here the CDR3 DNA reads TGCAGTGTTAGAGGGCTAGCGAACTACAATGAGCAGTTCTTC.